The 11 T cell receptor beta chains below come from one sample, sequenced in a study of radiation and T cells in renal cell carcinoma. The assay was immunoSEQ multiplex PCR, and TCRdb's table has in-frame clones only and misses some. The table lists fewer than 200,000 clones, around 90% of them singletons, with about 11% in the top ten. Time point reported: blood 4 weeks post-SBRT, at nephrectomy. As for treatment: 15 Gy SBRT to primary tumor, nephrectomy 4 weeks later. The sequencing here drew on blood, taken from a patient whose treatment included radiotherapy and nephrectomy. These receptors came from a woman between 45 and 65 years old with renal cell carcinoma.

A word on this clone: Other DNA sequences of this sample code for an identical CDR3. This chain joins TRBV11-2 and TRBJ1-2; 9 bases align to TRBD1. CDR3 length equals 13 residues. Trimming removed 6 bases from V and 4 bases from J; junction bases left unmatched: 3. Germline V gene data show CDR1 as SGHAT and CDR2 as FQNNGV. CDR3: CASSSDRGYGYTF. The CDR3 DNA sequence: TGTGCCAGCAGTTCGGACAGGGGCTATGGCTACACCTTC.

The rearrangement joins TRBV6-1 to TRBJ2-7; unclear D gene. V was shortened by 4 bases and J by 5 bases, with 12 bases between the two germline ends. Germline assignment: CDR1 MNHNS and CDR2 SASEGT. CDR3 length: 13 residues. CDR3 residues: CASSVPGLDEQYF. Here the CDR3 DNA reads TGTGCCAGCAGTGTCCCCGGGCTCGACGAGCAGTACTTC.

The chain employs TRBV6-6 and TRBJ2-1; 13 nucleotides line up with TRBD2. V lost 5 bases and J lost 6; bases outside the gene matches: 4. This CDR3 has 15 residues. Germline V gene lookup returns CDR1 MNHNY and CDR2 SVGAGI (reference sequence). CDR3 amino acids: CASSQTSGGANEQFF. The CDR3 DNA is TGTGCCAGCAGTCAAACTAGCGGGGGGGCCAATGAGCAGTTCTTC.

V and J are TRBV7-6 and TRBJ2-3; no clear D gene. V was pared by 1 base and J by 2 bases, with 10 bases between. Per germline, CDR1 SGHVS and CDR2 FNYEAQ. CDR3 size: 15 residues. CDR3 protein: CASSLGPQDTDTQYF. In nucleotides, the CDR3 is TGTGCCAGCAGCTTAGGCCCCCAGGACACAGATACGCAGTATTTT.

The chain recombines TRBV7-2 with TRBJ2-3; D is perhaps TRBD1 or TRBD2 (6 bases each). Germline V lookup: CDR1 SGHTA, CDR2 FQGNSA. The CDR3 is 17 amino acids. V was shortened by 0 bases and J by 0 bases, with 13 bases between the two germline ends. For the CDR3, the DNA is TGTGCCAGCAGCTTAGCGATGTGGGGGGCAAGCACAGATACGCAGTATTTT. It yields the protein CASSLAMWGASTDTQYF.

The chain uses TRBV12-5 and TRBJ1-2; the D gene is possibly TRBD1 (5 bases). Germline values: CDR1 LGHNT, CDR2 FRNRAP. The CDR3 has 17 amino acids. V was trimmed by 0 bases and J by 6 bases, leaving 20 bases between them. Here the CDR3 DNA reads TGTGCTAGTGGTTTGGTACTTTTCAGGAGGAGGGGCGATGGCTACACCTTC. Protein sequence: CASGLVLFRRRGDGYTF.

Worth noting for this clone: Other DNA sequences in this specimen translate into the identical CDR3. CDR3 sequence (DNA): TGTGCCAGCAGCTTAGCGGTGACCGGGGAGCTGTTTTTT. Encoded protein: CASSLAVTGELFF. The V call is TRBV7-8, the J call TRBJ2-2; the D is unclear. CDR3 length: 13 amino acids. V lost 0 bases, J lost 5 bases, and 4 bases lay in between. Looked up from germline, CDR1 is SGHVS and CDR2 is FQNEAQ.

The chain is built from TRBV6-1 and TRBJ1-1; a weak D match, TRBD1 (5 bases). V lost 8 bases, J lost 6 bases, and 16 bases lay in between. This CDR3 has 13 amino acids. Germline-derived CDR1 and CDR2 are MNHNS and SASEGT. CDR3 region: CASAIEGEAEAFF. CDR3 DNA sequence: TGTGCCAGCGCCATTGAAGGGGAGGCTGAAGCTTTCTTT.

The V gene is TRBV19, the J gene TRBJ1-2; TRBD1 matches 8 bases. The V and J ends lost 5 bases and 3 bases, in that order; junction bases with no gene match: 5. Germline V lookup: CDR1 LNHDA, CDR2 SQIVND (reference sequence). The CDR3 totals 14 residues. CDR3 sequence: CASSYQGAYYGYTF. For the CDR3, the DNA is TGTGCCAGTAGTTACCAGGGGGCATACTATGGCTACACCTTC.

This sequence joins TRBV14 and TRBJ2-5; no clear D. Germline-derived CDR1 and CDR2 are SGHDN and FVKESK. The CDR3 totals 15 residues. Trimming left V 2 bases short and J 2 bases short, with 12 bases between. The chain's CDR3 is CASSQSAPVQETQYF. CDR3 nucleotides: TGTGCCAGCAGCCAATCAGCGCCTGTGCAAGAGACCCAGTACTTC.

This chain links TRBV4-1 with TRBJ2-3, with 8 bases aligning to TRBD2. The CDR3 contains 15 residues. Germline values: CDR1 MGHRA, CDR2 YSYEKL. The V and J ends lost 2 bases and 3 bases, in that order; junction bases with no gene match: 4. CDR3 sequence reads: CASSQTGLATDTQYF. CDR3 nucleotides: TGCGCCAGCAGCCAAACCGGACTAGCTACAGATACGCAGTATTTT.